The source of this T cell receptor beta chain is a study of blood T cell repertoires in COVID-19. Study-wide context: The United States, Italy and Spain supplied acute and convalescent COVID-19 samples. PBMCs, B-cell-depleted T cells, or T cells were the source of the cDNA or gDNA that made up the material.

Authors' processing steps: Cell counts per sample came from amplifying reference gene primers. Clones were read by immunoSEQ multiplex PCR, and TCRdb kept only the in-frame ones, dropping some. V and J calls and clone size follow that table, whereas D and trimming were derived from the DNA. The sample gives some 300,000 clones, about 91% of which show up once; more than 6.5% is in the top ten. The germline gives CDR1 LNHDA, CDR2 SQIVND (reference sequence). V dropped 4 bases and J dropped 3 bases, with 17 bases sitting between them. The length of the CDR3 is 16 residues. This rearrangement joins TRBV19 to TRBJ2-3; a weak D match, TRBD2 (7 bases). Sequenced input: peripheral blood. This clonotype was obtained from a woman younger than 45 who had recovered from COVID-19. Written as DNA, the CDR3 is TGTGCCAGTAGTAGGGTCCGGGGGGCGGATACAGATACGCAGTATTTT. It is translated as CASSRVRGADTDTQYF.